The rows below give T cell receptor beta chains drawn from one sample of a study of blood T cell repertoires in COVID-19. The protocol was immunoSEQ multiplex PCR, while the TCRdb copy is restricted to in-frame clones and leaves out a portion. Of fewer than 500,000 clones in the sample, roughly 90% are singletons; the top ten hold around 0.91%. Specimen: PBMCs or T cells enriched from blood (not recorded which). The origin of the receptors is a woman in her thirties with acute COVID-19. CDR3s include the opening cysteine and the closing phenylalanine or tryptophan. D genes are given only for firm matches. Not all rows give a size; the values are once, few, many and, for expanded clones, a class.

j_gene,v_gene,d_gene,abundance,CDR3nt,CDR3aa
TRBJ2-7,TRBV7-9,TRBD2,once,TGTGCCAGCAGCTTAGCTCTCCGAGCGGGGGGCGCCTACGAGCAGTACTTC,CASSLALRAGGAYEQYF
TRBJ2-7,TRBV11-2,TRBD2,-,TGTGCCAGCAGCCCCGCTAGACTAGCGGGGCTTAACTCCTACGAGCAGTACTTC,CASSPARLAGLNSYEQYF
TRBJ1-2,TRBV2,-,few,TGTGCCAGCAGTGAATCGGGGGGCCCAAACTATGGCTACACCTTC,CASSESGGPNYGYTF
TRBJ1-5,TRBV12-5,TRBD1,-,TGTGCTAGTGGTTTGGTTCCGGACGGACAGGGGGCAAGCAATCAGCCCCAGCATTTT,CASGLVPDGQGASNQPQHF
TRBJ1-4,TRBV2,-,-,TGTGCCAGCAGTGTGCAGTCGGGGGAGGAAAAACTGTTTTTT,CASSVQSGEEKLFF
TRBJ1-5,TRBV20-1,-,-,TGCAGTGCTAGTGTGGGGGCGGATCAGCCCCAGCATTTT,CSASVGADQPQHF
TRBJ2-3,TRBV9,TRBD2,-,TGTGCCAGCAGCGCACTAGCGGGCACAGATACGCAGTATTTT,CASSALAGTDTQYF
TRBJ1-5,TRBV30,TRBD1,once,TGTGCCTGGAGTGTACGAGGACAGGGGGCAATTTTTGGCAATCAGCCCCAGCATTTT,CAWSVRGQGAIFGNQPQHF
TRBJ2-7,TRBV28,TRBD1,-,TGTGCCAGCCGCCCCACGGGACAGGGGGCCCACGAGCAGTACTTC,CASRPTGQGAHEQYF
TRBJ2-7,TRBV7-2,TRBD2,once,TGTGCCAGCAGAGTAGCGGGGGGGCGTGGCGAGCAGTACTTC,CASRVAGGRGEQYF
TRBJ2-3,TRBV5-5,-,-,TGTGCCAGCAGCTTAGAAATGCGGAGCACAGATACGCAGTATTTT,CASSLEMRSTDTQYF
TRBJ1-5,TRBV7-2,-,-,TGTGCCAGCAGCTTACGTAGCAATCAGCCCCAGCATTTT,CASSLRSNQPQHF
TRBJ2-1,TRBV7-3,-,-,TGTGCCAGCAGCCCGCCCGGGATCTCCTACAATGAGCAGTTCTTC,CASSPPGISYNEQFF
TRBJ1-4,TRBV15,TRBD1,-,TGTGCCACCAGAGGTGGGGGGACAGGTCGTGAAAAACTGTTTTTT,CATRGGGTGREKLFF
TRBJ1-2,TRBV6-1,TRBD1,-,TGTGCCAGCAGTGAGGGACAGCATCGTGGCTACACCTTC,CASSEGQHRGYTF
TRBJ2-7,TRBV2,-,few,TGTGCCAGCCTGGAGGGGACCTACGAGCAGTACTTC,CASLEGTYEQYF
TRBJ1-1,TRBV18,-,-,TGTGCCAGCTCACCCCCTTTCTACCAAGTGAACACTGAAGCTTTCTTT,CASSPPFYQVNTEAFF
TRBJ2-7,TRBV28,TRBD1,-,TGTGCCAGCAGTTTAAGGCCCGGGACAGGTGAAATAGAGTACTTC,CASSLRPGTGEIEYF
TRBJ1-2,TRBV25-1,TRBD1,-,TGTGCCAGCAGCCCCATTACAGGGGGCGGACGCTATGGCTACACCTTC,CASSPITGGGRYGYTF
TRBJ1-1,TRBV28,-,once,TGCGCCAGCAGGGCTTCTGGGGCCCCGAACACTGAAGCTTTCTTT,CASRASGAPNTEAFF
TRBJ1-2,TRBV7-2,-,-,TGTGCCAGCAGCTTAGCGCTCAGGTACTATGGCTACACCTTC,CASSLALRYYGYTF
TRBJ2-7,TRBV7-7,-,-,TGTGCCAGCAGCCCAAGGCGTGGGCACGAGCAGTACTTC,CASSPRRGHEQYF
TRBJ2-5,TRBV7-6,TRBD1,-,TGTGCCAGCAGCTTGACGGGACAGGGGCGGGAGACCCAGTACTTC,CASSLTGQGRETQYF
TRBJ2-7,TRBV24-1,TRBD1,-,TGTGCCACCAGTGATCGCACCGGGACAGGGGCCTACGAGCAGTACTTC,CATSDRTGTGAYEQYF
TRBJ2-7,TRBV12-3/TRBV12-4,TRBD1,-,TGTGCCAGCAGTTGGGACAGAGGCTACGAGCAGTACTTC,CASSWDRGYEQYF
TRBJ2-7,TRBV7-9,TRBD1,-,TGTGCCAGCAGCTTAGGTCCAGGGGGCCGGGACGAGCAGTACTTC,CASSLGPGGRDEQYF
TRBJ1-1,TRBV18,-,-,TGTGCCAGCTCACCCTATTCACCCTCCGGTCGAGGACACGAGATGAGCACTGAAGCTTTCTTT,CASSPYSPSGRGHEMSTEAFF
TRBJ1-2,TRBV5-5,-,few,TGTGCCAGCAGCTTGGGTGAGATTCACTATGGCTACACCTTC,CASSLGEIHYGYTF
TRBJ1-6,TRBV3-1/TRBV3-2,-,once,TGTGCCAGCAGCCAGCAGTTACTACCCTATAATTCACCCCTCCACTTT,CASSQQLLPYNSPLHF
TRBJ1-5,TRBV6-5,-,-,TGTGCCAGCAGACCCCGGAATCAGCCCCAGCATTTT,CASRPRNQPQHF
TRBJ1-3,TRBV3-1/TRBV3-2,-,few,TGTGCCACCTCAGTGTCGTCAACTGGAAACACCATATATTTT,CATSVSSTGNTIYF
TRBJ2-3,TRBV19,TRBD2,-,TGTGCCAGTAGTATAGGGGGCGAGTTCACGACTAGCGGGGGCCCGGATACGCAGTATTTT,CASSIGGEFTTSGGPDTQYF
TRBJ2-3,TRBV6-5,TRBD2,-,TGTGCCAGCAGCCGACTAGCGGGGGGCCGGGATACGCAGTATTTT,CASSRLAGGRDTQYF
TRBJ1-4,TRBV27,-,-,TGTGCCAGCAGTTCCAGAGTACCGGGGATGGAGGTTACAGCTAATGAAAAACTGTTTTTT,CASSSRVPGMEVTANEKLFF
TRBJ1-2,TRBV29-1,-,-,TGCAGCGTTGTTCGGTTGACTAACTATGGCTACACCTTC,CSVVRLTNYGYTF
TRBJ2-7,TRBV7-9,TRBD1,-,TGTGCCAGCAGCTTAGGGAGACAGGGGCCGAGCTCCTACGAGCAGTACTTC,CASSLGRQGPSSYEQYF
TRBJ2-6,TRBV24-1,-,once,TGTGCCACCAGTGGTGTCGGGGCTGGGGCCAACGTCCTGACTTTC,CATSGVGAGANVLTF
TRBJ2-5,TRBV28,-,-,TGTGCCAGCAGTTCCCTGACACCGCAAGAGACCCAGTACTTC,CASSSLTPQETQYF